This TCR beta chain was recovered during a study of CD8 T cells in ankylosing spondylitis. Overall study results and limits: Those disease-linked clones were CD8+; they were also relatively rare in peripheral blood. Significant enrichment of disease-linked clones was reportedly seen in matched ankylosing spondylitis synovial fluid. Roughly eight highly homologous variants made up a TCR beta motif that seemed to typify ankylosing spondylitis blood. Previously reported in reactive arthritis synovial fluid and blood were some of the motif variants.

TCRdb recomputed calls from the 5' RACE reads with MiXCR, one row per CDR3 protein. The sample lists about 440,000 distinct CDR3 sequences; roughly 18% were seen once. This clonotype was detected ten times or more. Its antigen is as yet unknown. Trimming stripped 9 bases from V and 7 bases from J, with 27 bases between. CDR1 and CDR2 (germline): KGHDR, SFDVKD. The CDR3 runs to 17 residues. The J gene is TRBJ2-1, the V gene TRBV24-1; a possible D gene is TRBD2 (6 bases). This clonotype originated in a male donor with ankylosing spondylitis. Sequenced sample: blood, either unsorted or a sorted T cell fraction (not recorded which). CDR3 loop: CATLKPGRQSSLNEQFF. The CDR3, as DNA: TGTGCCACCCTAAAGCCGGGGAGGCAATCCAGCTTGAATGAGCAGTTCTTC.